A selection of T cell receptor beta chains follows, all from one sample in a study of cytomegalovirus exposure and HLA in healthy donors. The assay was immunoSEQ multiplex PCR, and TCRdb's table has in-frame clones only and misses some. Of 120,000 or so clones in the sample, about 81% were seen once. The source material was PBMCs. These receptors all come from a woman aged 40 to 50 in good health and CMV-seropositive. CDR3s include the opening cysteine and the closing phenylalanine or tryptophan. The D gene is left open where the match is weak. Size is stated for part of the rows, as once, few or many counts, or as a class when the clone is expanded.

-	TRBV6-1	TRBJ1-2	once	CASSEVRIGGAANYGYTF	TGTGCCAGCAGTGAAGTAAGGATAGGAGGGGCAGCTAACTATGGCTACACCTTC
TRBD1	TRBV11-3	TRBJ1-1	-	CASSYPQGAGTEAFF	TGTGCCAGCAGTTATCCACAGGGGGCAGGAACTGAAGCTTTCTTT
-	TRBV9	TRBJ2-2	-	CASSVALSTGELFF	TGTGCCAGCAGCGTAGCTCTGAGTACCGGGGAGCTGTTTTTT
TRBD1	TRBV10-3	TRBJ1-5	-	CAISPDRNQPQHF	TGTGCCATCAGTCCGGACAGGAATCAGCCCCAGCATTTT
TRBD1	TRBV28	TRBJ1-2	-	CASSPQGATYGYTF	TGTGCCAGCAGCCCACAGGGGGCGACCTATGGCTACACCTTC
-	TRBV6-4	TRBJ2-1	-	CASSAGGPYNEQFF	TGTGCCAGCAGTGCGGGGGGCCCCTACAATGAGCAGTTCTTC
TRBD1	TRBV9	TRBJ2-6	once	CASSGTGGASGANVLTF	TGTGCCAGCAGCGGGACAGGGGGCGCCTCTGGGGCCAACGTCCTGACTTTC
-	TRBV4-2	TRBJ2-3	-	CASSQGRSGALSTDTQYF	TGTGCCAGCAGCCAAGGGCGGTCGGGAGCATTGAGCACAGATACGCAGTATTTT
TRBD1	TRBV6-1	TRBJ2-7	few	CASSLDRIKQYF	TGTGCCAGCAGTTTGGACAGGATTAAGCAGTACTTC
-	TRBV5-8	TRBJ2-2	-	CASSPRGQGTNTGELFF	TGTGCCAGCAGTCCGAGAGGCCAGGGGACGAACACCGGGGAGCTGTTTTTT
TRBD1	TRBV4-2	TRBJ1-1	-	CASSQEWGQGLAFF	TGTGCCAGCAGCCAAGAGTGGGGACAGGGGTTGGCTTTCTTT
-	TRBV2	TRBJ2-7	-	CASSDRTATYEQYF	TGTGCCAGCAGTGACCGGACAGCGACCTACGAGCAGTACTTC
TRBD1	TRBV2	TRBJ1-6	-	CASRDRGPTNSPLHF	TGTGCCAGCAGAGACAGGGGACCGACGAATTCACCCCTCCACTTT
TRBD1	TRBV30	TRBJ2-7	-	CAWSVGQGPYEQYF	TGTGCCTGGAGTGTAGGACAGGGACCCTACGAGCAGTACTTC
TRBD1	TRBV25-1	TRBJ1-3	-	CASSLTGTGLGNTIYF	TGTGCCAGCAGTTTAACCGGGACAGGACTAGGAAACACCATATATTTT
-	TRBV4-3	TRBJ1-2	-	CASSQDGQAYGYTF	TGCGCCAGCAGCCAAGACGGCCAGGCTTATGGCTACACCTTC
-	TRBV25-1	TRBJ1-6	-	CASRDRGNSPLHF	TGTGCCAGCAGGGACAGAGGTAATTCACCCCTCCACTTT
TRBD1	TRBV28	TRBJ1-4	-	CASSVRTGGANEKLFF	TGTGCCAGCAGTGTCCGGACAGGGGGCGCGAATGAAAAACTGTTTTTT
-	TRBV13	TRBJ1-3	-	CASSFHRVGNTIYF	TGTGCCAGCAGCTTCCACAGGGTAGGAAACACCATATATTTT
-	TRBV28	TRBJ1-1	-	CASPDKTGRFTEAFF	TGTGCCAGCCCGGATAAGACCGGCAGGTTTACTGAAGCTTTCTTT
-	TRBV13	TRBJ2-7	-	CASSSRGSPRQSPSYEQYF	TGTGCCAGCAGCTCCAGGGGCAGTCCCCGACAAAGCCCCTCCTACGAGCAGTACTTC